Below, 26 T cell receptor beta chains from the same sample are listed, as sequenced in a study of blood T cells in healthy people across ages. A sample-barcoded 5' primer and a J-beta primer mix were used in a second PCR of roughly 6 to 11 cycles. TCRdb passed the 5' RACE reads through MiXCR, listing each CDR3 protein once. The sample consists of about a million distinct CDR3 sequences, under 40% of them appearing once. Sequencing input: blood. These receptor sequences come from a man aged 18 to 29 in good health.

This chain links TRBV6-2 or TRBV6-3 with TRBJ1-4; unclear D gene. CDR1 and CDR2 (germline): MNHEY, SVGEGT. The V end lost 7 bases, the J end lost 0 bases, and 12 bases lay between the germline ends. The length of the CDR3 is 15 residues. The CDR3, as DNA: TGTGCCAGCACCGACCCACGAGCAACTAATGAAAAACTGTTTTTT. It encodes CASTDPRATNEKLFF.

There are a few counts of this clonotype. The chain links TRBV6-5 to TRBJ2-3, with 11 nucleotides matching TRBD2. The CDR3 has 17 residues. V dropped 0 bases and J dropped 0; count of bases not matched to a gene: 2. Looked up from germline, CDR1 is MNHEY and CDR2 is SVGAGI. Here the CDR3 DNA reads TGTGCCAGCAGTTACTCGACTAGCGGGGCTAGCACAGATACGCAGTATTTT. Translated: CASSYSTSGASTDTQYF.

The chain uses TRBV20-1 and TRBJ2-7; D gene ambiguous. This CDR3 has 15 amino acids. CDR1 and CDR2 (germline): DFQATT, SNEGSKA (reference sequence). The germline V and J ends were trimmed by 1 base and 0 bases, with 13 bases remaining between them. CDR3 coding DNA: TGCAGTGCTAGAGTCAACACGATCAGCTCCTACGAGCAGTACTTC. Translation gives CSARVNTISSYEQYF.

This clonotype was counted once. This chain connects TRBV27 to TRBJ2-1; the D gene is possibly TRBD1 (5 bases). This CDR3 has 13 amino acids. Trimming shortened V by 3 bases and J by 10 bases, and 13 bases separated the two germline ends. Per germline, CDR1 MNHEY and CDR2 SMNVEV (reference sequence). CDR3 loop: CASSFRDTYEQFF. The CDR3 DNA is TGTGCCAGCAGTTTCAGGGATACCTACGAGCAGTTCTTC.

The CDR3 loop is CSAPYPGGRGEQFF. The CDR3 bases are TGCAGTGCTCCCTACCCGGGGGGCCGGGGTGAGCAGTTCTTC. J is TRBJ2-1 and V is TRBV20-1, with TRBD2 as a possible D gene (7 bases). V dropped 5 bases and J dropped 9 bases, with 20 bases sitting between them. CDR1 and CDR2 from the germline V gene are DFQATT and SNEGSKA (reference sequence). The CDR3 has 14 amino acids.

This clonotype appeared a few times. The CDR3 DNA reads as TGTGCCAGCAGTTTTTCAGGGGGTCAGCCCCAGCATTTT. Its protein product is CASSFSGGQPQHF. The chain employs TRBV12-3 or TRBV12-4 and TRBJ1-5; 7 positions match TRBD1. Unmatched junction bases numbered 2, after V lost 3 bases and J lost 6 bases. The CDR3 sequence is 13 residues long.

A few counts support this clonotype. The V and J genes are TRBV9 and TRBJ1-1, with D maybe TRBD1 (6 bases). Trimming removed 4 bases from V and 7 bases from J, with 14 bases in between. The CDR3 has 13 residues. Germline CDR1 is SGDLS and CDR2 is YYNGEE. The CDR3 sequence is CASSLNSGDEAFF. The CDR3 DNA is TGTGCCAGCAGCTTAAACTCAGGGGATGAAGCTTTCTTT. The whole variable domain, filled in from reference TRBV9 and TRBJ1-1, reads DSGVTQTPKHLITATGQRVTLRCSPRSGDLSVYWYQQSLDQGLQFLIQYYNGEERAKGNILERFSAQQFPDLHSELNLSSLELGDSALYFCASSLNSGDEAFFGQGTRLTVV.

This chain connects TRBV20-1 to TRBJ1-1; unclear D gene. Trimming took 2 bases from V and 0 from J, leaving 10 bases between them. This CDR3 has 14 residues. The germline gives CDR1 DFQATT, CDR2 SNEGSKA (reference sequence). For the CDR3, the DNA is TGCAGTGCTAGACGTGAGGCGCTGAACACTGAAGCTTTCTTT. Translated, it gives CSARREALNTEAFF.

The chain combines TRBV12-3 or TRBV12-4 with TRBJ1-5, with 9 bases matching TRBD1. The V gene end was trimmed by 6 bases and the J gene end by 4 bases; junction bases not matched to a gene: 7. The CDR3 runs to 15 residues. CDR3 region: CASSPDRGPNQPQHF. CDR3 DNA sequence: TGTGCCAGCAGCCCGGACAGGGGTCCGAATCAGCCCCAGCATTTT.

The chain couples TRBV27 to TRBJ2-5, with 8 bases identical to TRBD1. The J call may be mistaken, given a closer DNA end match to TRBJ2-7. The length of the CDR3 is 13 residues. Germline CDR1 MNHEY, CDR2 SMNVEV (reference sequence). The CDR3 DNA reads as TGTGCCAGTATCCGGACAGGGACTTACGAGCAGTACTTC. The encoded protein is CASIRTGTYEQYF.

This clonotype turned up a few times. The J gene is TRBJ2-7, the V gene TRBV7-3; 7 positions agree with TRBD1. V dropped 0 bases and J dropped 7; count of bases not matched to a gene: 15. CDR3 size: 17 residues. Per germline, CDR1 SGHTA and CDR2 FQGTGA. This CDR3 is CASSLTGQKTSYNEQYF. CDR3 sequence (DNA): TGTGCCAGCAGCTTAACGGGACAGAAGACATCCTACAATGAGCAGTACTTC.

This clonotype was seen a few times. V and J are TRBV20-1 and TRBJ1-2, with TRBD1 as a possible D gene (5 bases). CDR1 is DFQATT, CDR2 SNEGSKA, per germline (reference sequence). Trimming left V 7 bases short and J 0 bases short, with 12 bases between. The CDR3 extends over 13 amino acids. Here the CDR3 DNA reads TGCAGTGGGGGGGAGACAACTAACTATGGCTACACCTTC. It specifies CSGGETTNYGYTF.

The rearrangement links TRBV24-1 to TRBJ2-1; no clear D gene. V lost 2 bases, J lost 5 bases, and 12 bases lay in between. Looked up from germline, CDR1 is KGHDR and CDR2 is SFDVKD. This CDR3 has 15 amino acids. CDR3 sequence: CATSDWSSAHNEQFF. The CDR3 DNA reads TGTGCCACCAGTGATTGGTCCAGTGCCCACAATGAGCAGTTCTTC.

The chain is built from TRBV6-2 or TRBV6-3 and TRBJ2-7; 8 bases map to TRBD1. Germline CDR1 is MNHEY and CDR2 is SVGEGT. The CDR3 covers 15 residues. J lost 2 bases, V lost 6 bases, and 9 bases had no gene match. CDR3 bases: TGTGCCAGCAGCCCCGAGGGACAGGCCGCCTACGAGCAGTACTTC. Amino acids: CASSPEGQAAYEQYF.

The chain carries TRBV10-3 and TRBJ1-1; D might be TRBD1 (6 bases). This CDR3 comprises 14 residues. Germline V gene sequence: CDR1 ENHRY, CDR2 SYGVKD. Trimming cost V 10 bases and J 4 bases, with 19 bases left between them. The CDR3, as DNA: TGTGCCAGCGCCCTCGGGGGGGCGAGCACTGAAGCTTTCTTT. This encodes CASALGGASTEAFF.

To note about this clonotype: At one end, the junction sequence differs from germline, possibly due to a read error. The chain employs TRBV2 and TRBJ2-1, with 7 nucleotides matching TRBD2. CDR3 length equals 15 residues. Germline CDR1 is SNHLY and CDR2 is FYNNEI. The CDR3 here is CASSEGRGGYNEQFF. The CDR3 bases are TGTGCCAGTAGTGAGGGGAGGGGTGGTTACAATGAGCAGTTCTTC.

There are a few counts of this clonotype. The V and J genes are TRBV20-1 and TRBJ2-4; 9 bases fit TRBD2. With V trimmed by 5 bases and J by 0 bases, 5 bases remained unmatched. The CDR3 loop spans 15 amino acids. CDR1 DFQATT and CDR2 SNEGSKA come from the germline V gene (reference sequence). The CDR3 spells CSAQTSGVAKNIQYF. For the CDR3, the DNA is TGCAGTGCTCAGACTAGCGGTGTAGCCAAAAACATTCAGTACTTC.

This chain connects TRBV20-1 to TRBJ2-5; 9 bases line up with TRBD2. CDR1 is DFQATT, CDR2 SNEGSKA, per germline (reference sequence). V dropped 0 bases and J dropped 11; count of bases not matched to a gene: 13. This CDR3 has 15 residues. The CDR3 sequence is CSARDRRAGGGEQYF. The CDR3 DNA reads TGCAGTGCTAGAGATCGACGAGCGGGGGGAGGGGAGCAGTACTTC.

In this sample, this clonotype turned up a few times. CDR3 coding DNA: TGCAGTGCTGACAGGGGGTACCAAGAGACCCAGTACTTC. Translated: CSADRGYQETQYF. The chain recombines TRBV20-1 with TRBJ2-5; 9 bases align to TRBD1. Germline V gene sequence: CDR1 DFQATT, CDR2 SNEGSKA (reference sequence). The CDR3 consists of 13 residues. Trimming removed 5 bases from V and 0 bases from J; junction bases left unmatched: 1.

The count of this clonotype is one. The chain employs TRBV18 and TRBJ2-1; tentatively, D is TRBD1 (5 bases). Trimming removed 2 bases at V and 10 bases at J, with 15 bases between. Germline V gene lookup returns CDR1 KGHSH and CDR2 LQKENI. The CDR3 is 14 residues long. CDR3 in amino acids: CASSPSDIPYEQFF. Here the CDR3 DNA reads TGTGCCAGCTCACCATCGGACATACCCTACGAGCAGTTCTTC. Filled out from reference TRBV18 and TRBJ2-1, the complete variable domain reads NAGVMQNPRHLVRRRGQEARLRCSPMKGHSHVYWYRQLPEEGLKFMVYLQKENIIDESGMPKERFSAEFPKEGPSILRIQQVVRGDSAAYFCASSPSDIPYEQFFGPGTRLTVL.

This clonotype was counted only a few times. V is TRBV29-1 and J is TRBJ1-1; tentatively, D is TRBD1 (5 bases). V lost 0 bases and J lost 6, with 14 bases in between. The length of the CDR3 is 14 residues. The germline V gene encodes CDR1 SQVTM and CDR2 ANQGSEA. Written as DNA, the CDR3 is TGCAGCGTTGAAGATAGTTTAAAGGGGTCTGAAGCTTTCTTT. Its protein is CSVEDSLKGSEAFF.

This clonotype has only a few counts. The chain is built from TRBV5-1 and TRBJ2-3, with D perhaps being TRBD1 or TRBD2 (5 bases each). CDR1 SGHRS and CDR2 YFSETQ come from the germline V gene. This CDR3 spans 16 amino acids. V gave up 4 bases and J gave up 1 base, with 16 bases separating them. CDR3 loop: CASSTGTETRTDTQYF. The CDR3 nucleotides read TGCGCCAGCAGCACGGGGACGGAAACTCGCACAGATACGCAGTATTTT.

The J gene is TRBJ1-4, the V gene TRBV20-1, with 9 bases lining up with TRBD1. Germline CDR1 DFQATT, CDR2 SNEGSKA (reference sequence). After removal of 0 bases from V and 10 bases from J, the junction contained 21 bases not matched to a gene. The CDR3 runs 19 residues. The CDR3 nucleotides are TGCAGTGCTAGAGATAGGGGACAGGGAGATCGTGTCTTCATCGGAAAACTGTTTTTT. It encodes CSARDRGQGDRVFIGKLFF.

This sequence joins TRBV12-3 or TRBV12-4 and TRBJ2-1, with D perhaps TRBD2 (7 bases). The end of the DNA aligns better with TRBJ2-7, so the J call may be wrong. The CDR3 consists of 16 residues. The CDR3 DNA follows: TGTGCCAGCAGTTTAGTGGTCGGGGGGCGCCCCGATGAGCAGTACTTC. It yields the protein CASSLVVGGRPDEQYF.

The chain has TRBV7-9 and TRBJ2-7; 7 bases match TRBD2. The CDR3 sequence is 15 residues long. After removal of 2 bases from V and 2 bases from J, the junction contained 6 bases not matched to a gene. Germline CDR1 is SEHNR and CDR2 is FQNEAQ (reference sequence). CDR3 protein: CASSLRGDSTYEQYF. In nucleotides, the CDR3 is TGTGCCAGCAGCTTACGGGGGGATTCAACCTACGAGCAGTACTTC.

The gene calls are TRBV27 and TRBJ2-5; D gene ambiguous. The length of the CDR3 is 15 residues. The germline gives CDR1 MNHEY, CDR2 SMNVEV (reference sequence). V was clipped by 4 bases and J by 5 bases, with 17 bases between them. In DNA form, the CDR3 reads TGTGCCAGCAGTTGGTCCGGATCGGTGGCGGAGACCCAGTACTTC. As protein: CASSWSGSVAETQYF.